The 10 T cell receptor beta chains in this list originate from one sample, sequenced in a study of T cells in Graves' hyperthyroidism and ophthalmopathy. RNA transcripts were the template for amplifying TCR beta CDR3 regions. First-round RT-PCR of the TCR CDR3 relied on the HTBI primer set. MiXCR, applied by TCRdb to the multiplex PCR reads, yields one record per CDR3 protein. The sample consists of more than 500,000 distinct CDR3 sequences, about 15% of them appearing once. The specimen was blood. All receptors come from a woman in her thirties or forties with Graves' ophthalmopathy.

This clonotype has a count of ten or more. V usage is TRBV7-8 and J usage is TRBJ1-1, with unresolved D. The germline V gene encodes CDR1 SGHVS and CDR2 FQNEAQ. This CDR3 spans 15 amino acids. The V gene lost 1 base and the J gene lost 1 base, with 10 bases spanning the gap. CDR3: CASSLGADWNTEAFF. CDR3 DNA: TGTGCCAGCAGCTTAGGTGCAGATTGGAACACTGAAGCTTTCTTT.

The chain uses TRBV20-1 and TRBJ1-2, with TRBD1 matching over 12 bases. J was trimmed by 0 bases and V by 4 bases; bases with no gene match: 9. The CDR3 covers 17 residues. Germline V gene lookup returns CDR1 DFQATT and CDR2 SNEGSKA (reference sequence). CDR3 residues: CSATLGQGAPANYGYTF. The CDR3 DNA is TGCAGTGCTACATTGGGACAGGGGGCCCCAGCTAACTATGGCTACACCTTC.

Ten or more counts support this clonotype. The chain employs TRBV5-1 and TRBJ1-2; D is unresolved. The CDR3 extends over 12 amino acids. CDR1 SGHRS and CDR2 YFSETQ come from the germline V gene. V lost 0 bases to trimming and J lost 6 bases, with 6 bases between them. The CDR3: CASSLARDGYTF. CDR3 nucleotides: TGCGCCAGCAGCTTGGCCCGCGATGGCTACACCTTC.

This clonotype has at least ten counts. V and J are TRBV28 and TRBJ1-5, with D perhaps TRBD1 (6 bases). Germline CDR1 MDHEN, CDR2 SYDVKM. Trimming cost V 2 bases and J 0 bases, with 20 bases left between them. This CDR3 contains 19 residues. The CDR3 region has the DNA TGTGCCAGCAGTTTACGGGGGGCGCCCCCGTCTTATAGCAATCAGCCCCAGCATTTT. Its translation is CASSLRGAPPSYSNQPQHF.

This clonotype was seen ten or more times. This rearrangement joins TRBV29-1 to TRBJ1-2; 7 bases match TRBD1. Germline values: CDR1 SQVTM, CDR2 ANQGSEA. This CDR3 comprises 13 residues. V lost 7 bases and J lost 4; bases outside the gene matches: 9. The CDR3 protein is CSAKQGFGYGYTF. In DNA, the CDR3 is TGCAGCGCGAAACAGGGGTTTGGCTATGGCTACACCTTC. The full variable domain, completed using reference TRBV29-1 and TRBJ1-2, is SAVISQKPSRDICQRGTSLTIQCQVDSQVTMMFWYRQQPGQSLTLIATANQGSEATYESGFVIDKFPISRPNLTFSTLTVSNMSPEDSSIYLCSAKQGFGYGYTFGSGTRLTVV.

The table lists this clonotype with many counts. The chain has TRBV20-1 and TRBJ1-1; D is unclear. Germline V gene sequence: CDR1 DFQATT, CDR2 SNEGSKA (reference sequence). V gave up 1 base and J gave up 4 bases, with 10 bases separating them. The CDR3 runs to 13 residues. The CDR3 loop is CSARGLLGTEAFF. The CDR3 DNA reads as TGCAGTGCTAGAGGGCTTCTCGGCACTGAAGCTTTCTTT.

In this sample, this clonotype turned up many times. This chain joins TRBV29-1 and TRBJ1-2; possibly TRBD1 for D (6 bases). Deletions cut 3 bases from V and 3 bases from J, with 8 bases between. This CDR3 contains 12 residues. CDR1 SQVTM and CDR2 ANQGSEA come from the germline V gene. CDR3 in DNA: TGCAGCGTTGATAGGGGGGACTATGGCTACACCTTC. It translates to CSVDRGDYGYTF.

This clonotype came up many times. The chain links TRBV27 to TRBJ1-5; 7 nucleotides line up with TRBD1. The junction had 4 bases not matched to a gene; V was cut back by 2 bases and J by 6 bases. The CDR3 sequence is 14 residues long. CDR1 and CDR2 from the germline V gene are MNHEY and SMNVEV (reference sequence). The CDR3 DNA sequence: TGTGCCAGCAGTTTAGTTAGGGGGCCTCAGCCCCAGCATTTT. It specifies CASSLVRGPQPQHF.

This chain links TRBV28 with TRBJ2-6; 9 nucleotides align to TRBD1. The J segment lost 2 bases and the V segment lost 5 bases, leaving 10 bases of the junction unmatched. Germline CDR1 is MDHEN and CDR2 is SYDVKM. CDR3 length: 18 amino acids. The CDR3 loop reads CASSATGTGNPGANVLTF. The CDR3 DNA reads TGTGCCAGCAGTGCCACCGGGACAGGGAACCCTGGGGCCAACGTCCTGACTTTC.

This clonotype was counted at least ten times. The V gene is TRBV12-3 or TRBV12-4, the J gene TRBJ2-2, with 9 bases matching TRBD2. This CDR3 is built from 17 residues. V shed 6 bases, J shed 5 bases, and the junction held 13 bases outside the gene matches. The CDR3 is CASRDRETSGGTGELFF. The CDR3 DNA reads as TGTGCCAGCAGGGACCGGGAGACTAGCGGCGGAACCGGGGAGCTGTTTTTT.